A single T cell receptor beta chain is shown here with its context. In the original processing: Reference gene primer amplification in the assay estimated nucleated cell counts. The method was immunoSEQ multiplex PCR; TCRdb's version includes in-frame clones alone and lacks a portion of them. The V and J calls and the clone size are those of that table, but D and trimming were determined from the DNA. The sample lists roughly 250,000 clones, 84% occurring once. The entry originates in a study of blood T cell repertoires in COVID-19. This TCR came from a human donor in a cohort sampled during active COVID-19. The sample consisted of peripheral blood.

The CDR3, as DNA: TGTGCCAGCTCAGGGGAGATGAACACTGAAGCTTTCTTT. It specifies CASSGEMNTEAFF. This chain links TRBV2 with TRBJ1-1, with TRBD1 as a possible D gene (6 bases). Trimming took off 8 bases at V and 0 bases at J, with 10 bases between the two ends. The germline V gene has CDR1 SNHLY and CDR2 FYNNEI. CDR3 length: 13 residues.